A single TCR beta chain is shown here with its context. The source of the sample is a study of blood T cell repertoires in COVID-19. About the research overall: The analysed material was cDNA or gDNA that came from T cells, B-cell-depleted T cells, or PBMCs.

Measured with immunoSEQ multiplex PCR; TCRdb has only the in-frame clones, and not every one. The sample records approximately 240,000 clones, about 88% being singletons. The receptor's source is a woman in her thirties or forties who had recovered from COVID-19. Sequencing used peripheral blood.

The CDR3 sequence is CASSTGVGYGYTF. The CDR3 coding sequence is TGTGCCAGTAGTACAGGGGTCGGATATGGCTACACCTTC. This chain uses TRBV19 with TRBJ1-2; TRBD1 is a possible D gene (6 bases). V dropped 4 bases and J dropped 5 bases, with 11 bases sitting between them. CDR1 is LNHDA and CDR2 is SQIVND in the germline V gene (reference sequence). The CDR3 covers 13 residues.